The 19 T cell receptor beta chains below come from one sample, sequenced in a study of shared clonotypes between healthy human individuals. Sequencing used immunoSEQ multiplex PCR; TCRdb keeps in-frame clones, though not all of them. Altogether around 1.5 million clones are present, approximately 98% being singletons, with the ten largest covering about 0.42%. Sequenced input: naive CD4+ T cells sorted from blood. Subset defined: CD45RA+ positively selected. The receptor source for this set is a man younger than 45 in good health.

The count of this clone is one. The V and J genes are TRBV9 and TRBJ1-1; perhaps TRBD1 as D (6 bases). In germline, CDR1 is SGDLS, CDR2 YYNGEE. Trimming left V 3 bases short and J 1 base short, with 16 bases between. This CDR3 has 16 amino acids. The CDR3 is CASSAHQVGANTEAFF. The CDR3, as DNA: TGTGCCAGCAGCGCCCACCAAGTGGGGGCGAACACTGAAGCTTTCTTT.

This chain links TRBV6-6 with TRBJ1-3, with D perhaps matching TRBD1 (5 bases). V dropped 9 bases and J dropped 2 bases, with 11 bases sitting between them. Germline CDR1 reads MNHNY; CDR2 reads SVGAGI (reference sequence). This CDR3 is 13 amino acids long. The CDR3 sequence is CASTQGPGNTIYF. As DNA, the CDR3 is TGTGCCAGTACCCAGGGCCCTGGAAACACCATATATTTT.

The rearrangement joins TRBV28 to TRBJ2-2; 9 positions match TRBD1. The CDR3 spans 17 residues. CDR1 and CDR2 from the germline V gene are MDHEN and SYDVKM. Germline trimming cut 5 bases from V and 5 bases from J; bases unmatched to any gene: 12. In DNA form, the CDR3 reads TGTGCCAGCAGTGGCCATTTCGGGACAGGGTATACCGGGGAGCTGTTTTTT. Translating gives CASSGHFGTGYTGELFF.

The V and J genes are TRBV11-2 and TRBJ2-5, with 7 bases identical to TRBD1. The germline CDR1 and CDR2 sequences are SGHAT and FQNNGV. The CDR3 spans 16 residues. Trimming took 5 bases from V and 5 from J; bases not matched to a gene: 14. The CDR3 DNA reads as TGTGCCAGCAGCCCTCGCCACCCTACAGGGGTTGAGACCCAGTACTTC. Translated, it gives CASSPRHPTGVETQYF.

The gene calls are TRBV25-1 and TRBJ2-3, with 12 positions matching TRBD2. The trim removed 4 bases at V and 7 bases at J, leaving 6 bases unmatched. This CDR3 comprises 15 residues. Germline V CDR1 and CDR2: MGHDK, SYGVNS. The CDR3 bases are TGTGCCAGCAGTGCGACTAGCGGGAGTAGGAATACGCAGTATTTT. This translates into CASSATSGSRNTQYF.

The chain joins TRBV18 to TRBJ2-7; 7 bases match TRBD2. The CDR3 covers 14 residues. The V gene's germline CDR1 is KGHSH and CDR2 LQKENI. The junction had 4 bases not matched to a gene; V was cut back by 2 bases and J by 3 bases. CDR3 sequence reads: CASSPTSVDYEQYF. The CDR3 DNA follows: TGTGCCAGCTCACCAACTAGCGTCGACTACGAGCAGTACTTC. Full variable domain (outside the CDR3, taken from reference TRBV18 and TRBJ2-7): NAGVMQNPRHLVRRRGQEARLRCSPMKGHSHVYWYRQLPEEGLKFMVYLQKENIIDESGMPKERFSAEFPKEGPSILRIQQVVRGDSAAYFCASSPTSVDYEQYFGPGTRLTVT.

This clone has just one count. CDR3 bases: TGTGCCAGCAGTGGGGCCCCGACCCACGGGTACGAGCAGTACTTC. Amino acids: CASSGAPTHGYEQYF. This chain joins TRBV2 and TRBJ2-7, with D unresolved. This CDR3 has 15 residues. The germline V and J ends were trimmed by 4 bases and 4 bases, with 17 bases remaining between them. Germline CDR1 reads SNHLY; CDR2 reads FYNNEI.

The V and J genes are TRBV7-6 and TRBJ2-1; 8 bases align to TRBD2. V shed 3 bases, J shed 3 bases, and the junction held 10 bases outside the gene matches. Germline CDR1 and CDR2: SGHVS and FNYEAQ. CDR3 length: 17 amino acids. CDR3 nucleotide sequence: TGTGCCAGCAGCTTTAGGGGCATGGGGACTAGCTACAATGAGCAGTTCTTC. Its protein product is CASSFRGMGTSYNEQFF.

The chain recombines TRBV29-1 with TRBJ2-4; possibly TRBD1 for D (6 bases). The CDR3 sequence is 15 residues long. V was cut by 3 bases and J by 9 bases, with 21 bases left in between. Germline CDR1 and CDR2: SQVTM and ANQGSEA. CDR3 residues: CSVETSEQGDGIQYF. The CDR3 bases are TGCAGCGTTGAGACTTCGGAACAGGGCGACGGCATTCAGTACTTC.

The chain links TRBV10-3 to TRBJ2-3; D perhaps matches TRBD2 (7 bases). The CDR3 has 16 amino acids. V dropped 1 base and J dropped 1 base, with 12 bases sitting between them. The germline V gene has CDR1 ENHRY and CDR2 SYGVKD. The CDR3, as DNA: TGTGCCATCAGTGAGTGGGGGGGCGGTGGCACAGATACGCAGTATTTT. This codes for CAISEWGGGGTDTQYF.

The gene calls are TRBV7-6 and TRBJ2-5; TRBD1 matches 7 bases. This CDR3 has 17 residues. Trimming at V came to 0 bases and at J to 6 bases, leaving 13 bases not matched to a gene. Per the germline V gene, CDR1 is SGHVS and CDR2 is FNYEAQ. The CDR3 region has the DNA TGTGCCAGCAGCTTAGCGCTAGGGGGCACAGGGGCCCAGACCCAGTACTTC. Translating gives CASSLALGGTGAQTQYF.

DNA of the CDR3: TGTGCCAGCAGCTCCGGGACAGGGAGTTTCTACGAGCAGTACTTC. Its translation: CASSSGTGSFYEQYF. This chain uses TRBV5-4 with TRBJ2-7, with 9 nucleotides matching TRBD1. This CDR3 has 15 amino acids. Looked up from germline, CDR1 is SGHNT and CDR2 is YYREEE (reference sequence). V was pared by 3 bases and J by 3 bases, with 7 bases of the junction left unmatched. Full variable domain (rest looked up from reference TRBV5-4 and TRBJ2-7): ETGVTQSPTHLIKTRGQQVTLRCSSQSGHNTVSWYQQALGQGPQFIFQYYREEENGRGNFPPRFSGLQFPNYSSELNVNALELDDSALYLCASSSGTGSFYEQYFGPGTRLTVT.

The V and J genes are TRBV27 and TRBJ2-1; D is tentatively TRBD1 or TRBD2 (6 bases each). CDR1 and CDR2 from the germline V gene are MNHEY and SMNVEV (reference sequence). The CDR3 contains 17 residues. V was shortened by 1 base and J by 9 bases, with 22 bases between the two germline ends. DNA for the CDR3: TGTGCCAGCAGTTTATGGGCTAGGGGGGCGCGGGAACCTGAGCAGTTCTTC. Translated, it gives CASSLWARGAREPEQFF.

The rearrangement uses TRBV2 and TRBJ2-1; 12 positions agree with TRBD2. The germline gives CDR1 SNHLY, CDR2 FYNNEI. V shed 5 bases and J 5 bases; nucleotides not matched to a gene: 7. The CDR3 totals 16 residues. In nucleotides, the CDR3 is TGTGCCAGCAGTAAGACTAGCGGGAGTATCAACAATGAGCAGTTCTTC. Translation gives CASSKTSGSINNEQFF.

This CDR3 is CASSLEAGFATNEKLFF. CDR3 DNA: TGTGCCAGCAGCTTGGAGGCAGGCTTTGCAACTAATGAAAAACTGTTTTTT. The V call is TRBV5-4, the J call TRBJ1-4; no clear D gene. Trimming removed 0 bases from V and 0 bases from J, with 12 bases in between. The CDR3 runs 17 residues. The germline V gene has CDR1 SGHNT and CDR2 YYREEE (reference sequence). The entire variable domain, with the rest obtained from reference TRBV5-4 and TRBJ1-4, is as follows: ETGVTQSPTHLIKTRGQQVTLRCSSQSGHNTVSWYQQALGQGPQFIFQYYREEENGRGNFPPRFSGLQFPNYSSELNVNALELDDSALYLCASSLEAGFATNEKLFFGSGTQLSVL.

With regard to this clone: The same CDR3 also results from other DNA sequences found in this sample. V usage is TRBV18 and J usage is TRBJ2-3, with unresolved D. CDR3 length: 15 residues. From germline, CDR1 is KGHSH and CDR2 LQKENI. V was trimmed by 1 base and J by 0 bases, leaving 8 bases between them. The CDR3 DNA reads TGTGCCAGCTCACCACTCGGGCAGAGCACAGATACGCAGTATTTT. It codes for CASSPLGQSTDTQYF. The full variable domain, its missing parts supplied by reference TRBV18 and TRBJ2-3, is NAGVMQNPRHLVRRRGQEARLRCSPMKGHSHVYWYRQLPEEGLKFMVYLQKENIIDESGMPKERFSAEFPKEGPSILRIQQVVRGDSAAYFCASSPLGQSTDTQYFGPGTRLTVL.

This clone was picked up one time. The V call is TRBV18, the J call TRBJ2-7, with 7 bases that match TRBD2. Unmatched junction bases numbered 13, after V lost 3 bases and J lost 5 bases. Germline lookup yields CDR1 KGHSH and CDR2 LQKENI. The CDR3 extends over 16 amino acids. The CDR3 here is CASSPILGGSRHEQYF. CDR3 DNA: TGTGCCAGCTCACCTATCCTTGGCGGGAGTCGCCACGAGCAGTACTTC. The full variable domain, in which reference TRBV18 and TRBJ2-7 provide the parts outside the CDR3, is NAGVMQNPRHLVRRRGQEARLRCSPMKGHSHVYWYRQLPEEGLKFMVYLQKENIIDESGMPKERFSAEFPKEGPSILRIQQVVRGDSAAYFCASSPILGGSRHEQYFGPGTRLTVT.

The rearrangement uses TRBV6-5 and TRBJ1-1; D is ambiguous. Germline V gene sequence: CDR1 MNHEY, CDR2 SVGAGI. The CDR3 length is 13 residues. Trimming removed 2 bases at V and 3 bases at J, with 7 bases between. CDR3 sequence: CASSYVIHTEAFF. DNA of the CDR3: TGTGCCAGCAGTTACGTGATACACACTGAAGCTTTCTTT.

The CDR3 spells CASSRDRGDTEAFF. The CDR3 bases are TGTGCCAGCAGCCGAGACAGGGGGGACACTGAAGCTTTCTTT. This chain links TRBV7-2 with TRBJ1-1; 9 bases map to TRBD1. V dropped 5 bases and J dropped 3; count of bases not matched to a gene: 4. The germline V gene encodes CDR1 SGHTA and CDR2 FQGNSA. This CDR3 region has 14 residues. The variable domain in full, completed from reference TRBV7-2 and TRBJ1-1, reads GAGVSQSPSNKVTEKGKDVELRCDPISGHTALYWYRQSLGQGLEFLIYFQGNSAPDKSGLPSDRFSAERTGGSVSTLTIQRTQQEDSAVYLCASSRDRGDTEAFFGQGTRLTVV.